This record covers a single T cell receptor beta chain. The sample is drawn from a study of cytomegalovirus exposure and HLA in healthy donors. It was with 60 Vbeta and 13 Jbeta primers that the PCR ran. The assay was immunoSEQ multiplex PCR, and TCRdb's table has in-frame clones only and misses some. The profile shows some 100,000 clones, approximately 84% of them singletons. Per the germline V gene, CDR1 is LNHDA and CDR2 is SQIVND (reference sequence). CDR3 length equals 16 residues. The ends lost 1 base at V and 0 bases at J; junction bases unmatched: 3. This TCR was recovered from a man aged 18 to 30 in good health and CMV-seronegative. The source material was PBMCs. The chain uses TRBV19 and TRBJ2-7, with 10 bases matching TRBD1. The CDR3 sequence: CASSIGGTGVSYEQYF. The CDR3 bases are TGTGCCAGTAGTATAGGTGGGACAGGGGTCTCCTACGAGCAGTACTTC.